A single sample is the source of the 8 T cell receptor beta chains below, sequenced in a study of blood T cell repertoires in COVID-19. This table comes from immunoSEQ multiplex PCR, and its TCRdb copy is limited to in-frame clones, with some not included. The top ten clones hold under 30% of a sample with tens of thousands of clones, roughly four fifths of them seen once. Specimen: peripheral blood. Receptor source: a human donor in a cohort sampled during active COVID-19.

In nucleotides, the CDR3 is TGTGCCAGCAAATTCGGACAGGGAGGTGAAAAACTGTTTTTT. Translating gives CASKFGQGGEKLFF. The V and J genes are TRBV2 and TRBJ1-4; 8 bases line up with TRBD1. V lost 7 bases to trimming and J lost 7 bases; unmatched junction nucleotides: 8. The CDR3 consists of 14 residues. Germline CDR1 SNHLY, CDR2 FYNNEI.

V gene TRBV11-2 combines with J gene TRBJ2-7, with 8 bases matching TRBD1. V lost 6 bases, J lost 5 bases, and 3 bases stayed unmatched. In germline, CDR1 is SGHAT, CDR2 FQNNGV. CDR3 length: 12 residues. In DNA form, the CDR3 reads TGTGCCAGCAGAGAGGACAGGGACGAGCAGTACTTC. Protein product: CASREDRDEQYF.

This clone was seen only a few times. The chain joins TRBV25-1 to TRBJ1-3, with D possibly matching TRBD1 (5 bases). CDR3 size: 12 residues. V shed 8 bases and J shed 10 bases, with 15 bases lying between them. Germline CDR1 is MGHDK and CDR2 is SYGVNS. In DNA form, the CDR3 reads TGTGCCAGCTCCCCCCAGGGTAATACCATATATTTT. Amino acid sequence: CASSPQGNTIYF.

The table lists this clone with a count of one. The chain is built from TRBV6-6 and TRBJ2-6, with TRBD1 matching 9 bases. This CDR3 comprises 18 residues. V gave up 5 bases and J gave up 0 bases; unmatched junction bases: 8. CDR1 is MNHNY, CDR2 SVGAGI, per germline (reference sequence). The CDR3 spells CASSPDRGAVSGANVLTF. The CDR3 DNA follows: TGTGCCAGCAGTCCGGACAGGGGAGCCGTCTCTGGGGCCAACGTCCTGACTTTC.

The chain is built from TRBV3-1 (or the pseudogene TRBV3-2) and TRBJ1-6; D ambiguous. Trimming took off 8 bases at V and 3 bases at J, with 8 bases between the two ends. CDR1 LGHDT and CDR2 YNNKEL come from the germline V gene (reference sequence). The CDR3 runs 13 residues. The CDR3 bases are TGTGCCAGCCGGGATTACTATAATTCACCCCTCCACTTT. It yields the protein CASRDYYNSPLHF.

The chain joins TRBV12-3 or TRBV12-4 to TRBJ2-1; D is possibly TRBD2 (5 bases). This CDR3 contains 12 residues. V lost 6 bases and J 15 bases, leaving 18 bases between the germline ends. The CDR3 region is CASSLSGEWGFF. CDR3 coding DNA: TGTGCCAGCAGCCTGTCCGGGGAATGGGGGTTCTTC.

The CDR3 reads CASRSLAGGGEQYF. The CDR3 DNA reads TGTGCCAGCAGGTCACTAGCGGGGGGAGGCGAGCAGTACTTC. J is TRBJ2-7 and V is TRBV2, with 12 bases matching TRBD2. The J segment lost 6 bases and the V segment lost 6 bases, leaving 6 bases of the junction unmatched. Germline-derived CDR1 and CDR2 are SNHLY and FYNNEI. CDR3 length: 14 amino acids.

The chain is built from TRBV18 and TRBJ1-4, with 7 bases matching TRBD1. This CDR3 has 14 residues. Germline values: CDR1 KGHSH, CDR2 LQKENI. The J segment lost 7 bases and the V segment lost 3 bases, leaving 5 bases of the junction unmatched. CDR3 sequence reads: CASSPDRIAEKLFF. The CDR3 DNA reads TGTGCCAGCTCACCGGACAGGATAGCTGAAAAACTGTTTTTT. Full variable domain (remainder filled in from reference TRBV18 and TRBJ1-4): NAGVMQNPRHLVRRRGQEARLRCSPMKGHSHVYWYRQLPEEGLKFMVYLQKENIIDESGMPKERFSAEFPKEGPSILRIQQVVRGDSAAYFCASSPDRIAEKLFFGSGTQLSVL.